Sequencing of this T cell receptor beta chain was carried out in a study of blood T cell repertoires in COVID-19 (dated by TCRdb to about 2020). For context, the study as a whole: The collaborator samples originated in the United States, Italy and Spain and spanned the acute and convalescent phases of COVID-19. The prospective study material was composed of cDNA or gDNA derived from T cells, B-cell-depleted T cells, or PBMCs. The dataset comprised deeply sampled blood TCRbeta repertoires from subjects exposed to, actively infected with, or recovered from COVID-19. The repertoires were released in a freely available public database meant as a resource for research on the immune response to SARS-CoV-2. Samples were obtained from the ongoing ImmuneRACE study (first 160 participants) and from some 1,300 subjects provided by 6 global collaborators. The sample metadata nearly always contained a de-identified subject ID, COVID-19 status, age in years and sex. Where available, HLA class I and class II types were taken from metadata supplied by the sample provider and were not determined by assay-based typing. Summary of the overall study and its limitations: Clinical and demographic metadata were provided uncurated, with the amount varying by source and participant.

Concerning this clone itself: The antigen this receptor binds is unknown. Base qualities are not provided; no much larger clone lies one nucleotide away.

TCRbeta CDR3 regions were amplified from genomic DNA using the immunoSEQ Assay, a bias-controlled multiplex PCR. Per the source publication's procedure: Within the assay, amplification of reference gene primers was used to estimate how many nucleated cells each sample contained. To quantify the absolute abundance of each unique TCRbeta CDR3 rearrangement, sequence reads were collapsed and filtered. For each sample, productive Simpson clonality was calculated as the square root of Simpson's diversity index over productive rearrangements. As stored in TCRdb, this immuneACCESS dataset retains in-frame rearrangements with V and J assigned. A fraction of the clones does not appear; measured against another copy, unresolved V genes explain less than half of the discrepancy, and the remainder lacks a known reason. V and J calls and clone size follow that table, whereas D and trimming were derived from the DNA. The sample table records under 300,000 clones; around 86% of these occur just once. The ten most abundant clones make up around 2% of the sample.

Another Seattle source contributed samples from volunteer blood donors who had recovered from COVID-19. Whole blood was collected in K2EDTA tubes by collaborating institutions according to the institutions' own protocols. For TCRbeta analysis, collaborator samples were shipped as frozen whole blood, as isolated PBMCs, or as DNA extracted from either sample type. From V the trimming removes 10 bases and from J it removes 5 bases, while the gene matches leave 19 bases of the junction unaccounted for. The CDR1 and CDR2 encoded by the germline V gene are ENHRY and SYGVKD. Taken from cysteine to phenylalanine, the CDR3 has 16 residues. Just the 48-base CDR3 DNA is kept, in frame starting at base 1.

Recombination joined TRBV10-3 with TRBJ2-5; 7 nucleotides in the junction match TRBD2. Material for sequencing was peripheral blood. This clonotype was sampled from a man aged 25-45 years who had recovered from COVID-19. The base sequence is TGTGCCAGCAAACCTGGGAAAGCGGGGTTTGGGGAGACCCAGTACTTC. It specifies CASKPGKAGFGETQYF.